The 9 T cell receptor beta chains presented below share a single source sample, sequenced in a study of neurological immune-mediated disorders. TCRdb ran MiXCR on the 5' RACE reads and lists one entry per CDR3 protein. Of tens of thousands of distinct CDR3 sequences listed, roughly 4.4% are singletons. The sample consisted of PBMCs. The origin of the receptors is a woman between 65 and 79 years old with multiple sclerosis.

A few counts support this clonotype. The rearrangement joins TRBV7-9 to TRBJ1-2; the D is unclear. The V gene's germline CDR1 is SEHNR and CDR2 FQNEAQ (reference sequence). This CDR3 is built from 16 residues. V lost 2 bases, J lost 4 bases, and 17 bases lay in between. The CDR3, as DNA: TGTGCCAGCAGCTTATCCTCGATGGCAGTCTCCTATGGCTACACCTTC. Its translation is CASSLSSMAVSYGYTF.

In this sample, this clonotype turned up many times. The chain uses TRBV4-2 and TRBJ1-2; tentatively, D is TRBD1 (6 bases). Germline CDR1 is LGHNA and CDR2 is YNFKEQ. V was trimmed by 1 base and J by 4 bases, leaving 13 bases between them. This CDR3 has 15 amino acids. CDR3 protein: CASSQAGGLGYGYTF. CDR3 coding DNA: TGTGCCAGCAGCCAAGCTGGGGGCCTGGGCTATGGCTACACCTTC.

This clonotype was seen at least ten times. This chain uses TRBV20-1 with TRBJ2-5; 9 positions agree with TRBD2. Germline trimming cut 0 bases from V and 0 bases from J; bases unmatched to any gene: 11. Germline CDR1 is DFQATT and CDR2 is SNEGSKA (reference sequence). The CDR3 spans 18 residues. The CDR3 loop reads CSARDGRPRLADQETQYF. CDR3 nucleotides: TGCAGTGCTAGAGATGGGCGTCCCCGACTAGCGGACCAAGAGACCCAGTACTTC.

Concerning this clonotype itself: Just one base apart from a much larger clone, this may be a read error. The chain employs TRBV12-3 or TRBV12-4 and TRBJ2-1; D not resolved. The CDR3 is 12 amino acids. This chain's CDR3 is CAGSSPLYEQFF. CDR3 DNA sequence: TGTGCCGGCAGTAGCCCTCTCTATGAGCAGTTCTTC.

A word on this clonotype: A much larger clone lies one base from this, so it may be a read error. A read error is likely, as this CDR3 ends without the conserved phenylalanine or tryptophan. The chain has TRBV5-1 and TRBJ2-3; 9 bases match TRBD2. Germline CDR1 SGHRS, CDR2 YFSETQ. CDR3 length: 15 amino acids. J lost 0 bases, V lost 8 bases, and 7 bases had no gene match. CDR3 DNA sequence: TGCGCCAGTGTGACTAGCGGAAGAAGCACAGATACGCAGTATATT. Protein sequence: CASVTSGRSTDTQYI.

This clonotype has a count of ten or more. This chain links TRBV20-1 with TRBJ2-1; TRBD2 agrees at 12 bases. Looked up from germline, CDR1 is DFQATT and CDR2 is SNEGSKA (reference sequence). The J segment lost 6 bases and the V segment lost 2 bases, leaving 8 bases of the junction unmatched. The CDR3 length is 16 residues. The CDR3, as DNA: TGCAGTGCTAGAACGACCCGGACTAGCGGGACCAATGAGCAGTTCTTC. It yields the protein CSARTTRTSGTNEQFF.

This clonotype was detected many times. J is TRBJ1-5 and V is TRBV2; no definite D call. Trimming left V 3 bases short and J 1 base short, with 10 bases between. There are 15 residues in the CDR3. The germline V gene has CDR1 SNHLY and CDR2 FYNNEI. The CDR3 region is CASSEYGISNQPQHF. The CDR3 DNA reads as TGTGCCAGCAGTGAGTACGGGATCAGCAATCAGCCCCAGCATTTT.

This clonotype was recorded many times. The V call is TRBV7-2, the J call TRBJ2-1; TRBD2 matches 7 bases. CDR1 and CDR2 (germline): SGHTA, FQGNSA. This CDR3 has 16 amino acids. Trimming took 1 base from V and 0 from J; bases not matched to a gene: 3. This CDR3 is CASSLVTSSSYNEQFF. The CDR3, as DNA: TGTGCCAGCAGCTTAGTGACTAGCTCCTCCTACAATGAGCAGTTCTTC.

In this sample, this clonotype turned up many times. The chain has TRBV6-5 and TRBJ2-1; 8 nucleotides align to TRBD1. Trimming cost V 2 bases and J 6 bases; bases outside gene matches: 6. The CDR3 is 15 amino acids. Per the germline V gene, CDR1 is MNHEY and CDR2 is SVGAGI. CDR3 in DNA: TGTGCCAGCAGTTACCTGGACAGGGTCTTCAATGAGCAGTTCTTC. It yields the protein CASSYLDRVFNEQFF.